The clone carrying this T cell receptor beta chain was found a few times. Its specificity is unknown. The sample is drawn from a study of blood T cells in healthy people across ages. General study findings and limits: Significant beta diversity loss was already apparent by age about 39, declining roughly linearly.

The authors ran a second PCR of about 7 to 12 cycles using a sample-barcoded 5' primer and a J-beta primer mix. TCRdb used MiXCR to reprocess the 5' RACE reads, holding one entry per CDR3 protein. The table shows over 1,500,000 distinct CDR3 sequences, with around half occurring only once. Looked up from germline, CDR1 is KGHSH and CDR2 is LQKENI. V was pared by 3 bases and J by 8 bases, with 19 bases between. The CDR3 contains 15 residues. The sequenced sample consisted of blood. The V call is TRBV18, the J call TRBJ1-2, with TRBD1 as a possible D gene (6 bases). This receptor was taken from a woman aged 40 to 50 in good health. CDR3 nucleotides: TGTGCCAGCTCACCTAAGGGGGGAGTTGGAGGCGGCTACACCTTC. Amino acid sequence: CASSPKGGVGGGYTF. The whole variable domain, filled in from reference TRBV18 and TRBJ1-2, reads NAGVMQNPRHLVRRRGQEARLRCSPMKGHSHVYWYRQLPEEGLKFMVYLQKENIIDESGMPKERFSAEFPKEGPSILRIQQVVRGDSAAYFCASSPKGGVGGGYTFGSGTRLTVV.